This TCR beta chain comes out of a study of shared clonotypes between healthy human individuals. General study results and limits: Non-shared clonotypes showed lower generation probabilities than clonotypes common to all four donors.

Germline-derived CDR1 and CDR2 are SGHNT and YYREEE (reference sequence). The CDR3 is 18 amino acids. V was cut by 3 bases and J by 0 bases, with 19 bases left in between. Repertoires were generated with immunoSEQ multiplex PCR, while TCRdb's copy carries only in-frame clones and drops some. The sample lists just over 2,000,000 clones; 95% were seen once. A remark on this clone: Its specificity is not known.

Material for sequencing was naive CD4+ T cells sorted from blood. As to subset: CD45RA+ positively selected. The origin of this receptor is a man aged 18-30 years in good health. The chain recombines TRBV5-4 with TRBJ2-1; D might be TRBD1 or TRBD2, each matching 9 bases. The CDR3 protein is CASSSPSGTGSSYNEQFF. The CDR3 DNA reads as TGTGCCAGCAGCTCCCCTAGCGGGACAGGGAGCTCCTACAATGAGCAGTTCTTC.